This paragraph reports one T cell receptor (beta chain). A junction boundary mismatches the germline segment, possibly from a read error. The authors extracted at least 5 micrograms of total RNA per sample. Alongside a J-beta primer mix, a sample-barcoded 5' primer served in a second PCR lasting about 7 to 11 cycles. Each cDNA molecule was tagged by a template-switch adaptor with 12 random nucleotides. TCRdb re-analysed the 5' RACE reads in MiXCR, keeping a single row per CDR3 protein. The sample lists 1.5 million to 2 million distinct CDR3 sequences; approximately 40% were seen once. This sample is part of a study of blood T cells in healthy people across ages. CDR3 length: 15 residues. Germline CDR1 reads SGDLS; CDR2 reads YYNGEE.

Sequenced material: blood. The receptor's source is a human donor in good health. This sequence joins TRBV9 and TRBJ2-4; TRBD2 agrees at 8 bases. The CDR3 spells CANSVGTGGPHIQYF. The CDR3, as DNA: TGTGCCAACAGCGTAGGAACGGGGGGGCCTCACATTCAGTACTTC.